This T cell receptor (beta chain) derives from a study of T-cell reconstitution after alpha-beta-depleted transplantation in children. Whole-study results and caveats: Some patients' high day-60 TCRbeta diversity was traced to surviving recipient T cells and thymic progenitors. Newly generated T cells supplied most T-cell counts and diversity one year post-transplant. Roughly two months post-transplant, alpha-beta T cells reportedly originated from several hundred graft clones that had expanded.

This clonotype was detected ten times or more. Its antigen remains unidentified. Molecular barcoding with unique molecular identifiers was used for the TCRbeta library. One entry per CDR3 protein results from TCRdb running MiXCR on the PCR reads. The table lists fewer than 350,000 distinct CDR3 sequences, around 10% of them singletons. CDR1 and CDR2 from the germline V gene are SGHRS and YFSETQ. CDR3 length: 20 residues. The V gene end was trimmed by 1 base and the J gene end by 2 bases; junction bases not matched to a gene: 17. The chain recombines TRBV5-1 with TRBJ1-2; 10 bases line up with TRBD1. The source is a boy in the first two years of life with acute myeloid leukemia, due to receive a stem cell transplant. The specimen comprised PBMCs, sampled before TCRalphabeta/CD19-depleted stem cell transplant. The chain's CDR3 is CASSLPEVSGTGAVNYGYTF. In DNA form, the CDR3 reads TGCGCCAGCAGCTTGCCCGAAGTTTCCGGGACAGGGGCCGTGAACTATGGCTACACCTTC.